The 12 T cell receptor beta chains given below trace back to one sample, sequenced in a study of blood T cell repertoires in COVID-19. The method was immunoSEQ multiplex PCR; TCRdb's version includes in-frame clones alone and lacks a portion of them. The data contain 250,000 to 300,000 clones, roughly 86% of them singletons. Sequencing used peripheral blood. The receptors were gathered from a man younger than 35 with active or convalescent COVID-19.

The chain employs TRBV25-1 and TRBJ2-2; 9 nucleotides match TRBD2. The trim removed 3 bases at V and 4 bases at J, leaving 6 bases unmatched. The CDR3 is 16 residues long. Germline CDR1 is MGHDK and CDR2 is SYGVNS. As DNA, the CDR3 is TGTGCCAGCAGTGAGCATAGCGGGAGTTTCACCGGGGAGCTGTTTTTT. Amino acids: CASSEHSGSFTGELFF.

This chain joins TRBV30 and TRBJ2-7; D is unclear. V lost 0 bases and J 2 bases, leaving 11 bases between the germline ends. CDR3 length equals 14 residues. Germline V gene data show CDR1 as GTSNPN and CDR2 as SVGIG (reference sequence). For the CDR3, the DNA is TGTGCCTGGAGTGTACATGACATCACCTACGAGCAGTACTTC. Translation: CAWSVHDITYEQYF.

This clone appeared a few times. This chain connects TRBV19 to TRBJ1-5; a weak D match, TRBD1 (5 bases). The germline CDR1 and CDR2 sequences are LNHDA and SQIVND (reference sequence). The V end lost 4 bases, the J end lost 5 bases, and 9 bases lay between the germline ends. The CDR3 length is 13 residues. In nucleotides, the CDR3 is TGTGCCAGTAGTACCCAGGGCGATCAGCCCCAGCATTTT. Residues: CASSTQGDQPQHF. Based on the CDR3 plus reference TRBV19 and TRBJ1-5, the full variable domain is DGGITQSPKYLFRKEGQNVTLSCEQNLNHDAMYWYRQDPGQGLRLIYYSQIVNDFQKGDIAEGYSVSREKKESFPLTVTSAQKNPTAFYLCASSTQGDQPQHFGDGTRLSIL.

The V gene is TRBV15, the J gene TRBJ2-2, with D hard to call. Trimming removed 3 bases at V and 6 bases at J, with 8 bases between. Germline values: CDR1 LNHNV, CDR2 YYDKDF (reference sequence). CDR3 size: 13 residues. DNA of the CDR3: TGTGCCACCAGCAGTTACGGTTCCGGGGAGCTGTTTTTT. Amino acid sequence: CATSSYGSGELFF.

This clone appeared a single time. The chain has TRBV9 and TRBJ2-1; D is possibly TRBD2 (5 bases). From germline, CDR1 is SGDLS and CDR2 YYNGEE. The CDR3 spans 13 residues. V was cut by 6 bases and J by 8 bases, with 15 bases left in between. The CDR3, as DNA: TGTGCCAGCAAGGGTTCGCGGGCCGATGAGCAGTTCTTC. As protein: CASKGSRADEQFF. Filled out from reference TRBV9 and TRBJ2-1, the complete variable domain reads DSGVTQTPKHLITATGQRVTLRCSPRSGDLSVYWYQQSLDQGLQFLIQYYNGEERAKGNILERFSAQQFPDLHSELNLSSLELGDSALYFCASKGSRADEQFFGPGTRLTVL.

J is TRBJ2-1 and V is TRBV10-1; 7 nucleotides agree with TRBD1. The V gene's germline CDR1 is WNHNN and CDR2 SYGVQD (reference sequence). With V trimmed by 2 bases and J by 4 bases, 5 bases remained unmatched. This CDR3 spans 15 amino acids. This CDR3 reads CASSEGRGSYNEQFF. In nucleotides, the CDR3 is TGCGCCAGCAGTGAGGGCAGGGGGAGTTACAATGAGCAGTTCTTC.

V and J are TRBV5-6 and TRBJ1-3; TRBD1 agrees at 7 bases. CDR1 and CDR2 (germline): SGHDT, YYEEEE. V was pared by 5 bases and J by 2 bases, with 4 bases of the junction left unmatched. The CDR3 extends over 14 amino acids. CDR3 amino acids: CASRVRGPGNTIYF. The CDR3 DNA reads as TGTGCCAGCAGGGTGAGGGGGCCTGGAAACACCATATATTTT.

J is TRBJ2-3 and V is TRBV5-1; TRBD2 might be the D (5 bases). Trimming took 4 bases from V and 5 from J, leaving 20 bases between them. The V gene's germline CDR1 is SGHRS and CDR2 YFSETQ. The CDR3 consists of 16 residues. CDR3: CASSVSIAGDVDTQYF. In nucleotides, the CDR3 is TGCGCCAGCAGCGTCTCGATTGCCGGGGATGTAGATACGCAGTATTTT. Full variable domain (missing parts from reference TRBV5-1 and TRBJ2-3): KAGVTQTPRYLIKTRGQQVTLSCSPISGHRSVSWYQQTPGQGLQFLFEYFSETQRNKGNFPGRFSGRQFSNSRSEMNVSTLELGDSALYLCASSVSIAGDVDTQYFGPGTRLTVL.

The chain links TRBV10-3 to TRBJ2-3; TRBD2 matches at 8 bases. This CDR3 is built from 15 residues. The V segment lost 6 bases and the J segment 4 bases; nucleotides outside the gene matches: 9. Germline CDR1 and CDR2: ENHRY and SYGVKD. CDR3 sequence (DNA): TGTGCCATCAGGAGTTCGGGACTAGTACCAGATACGCAGTATTTT. Amino acids: CAIRSSGLVPDTQYF.

This clone was detected only once. The chain is built from TRBV7-3 and TRBJ1-1; no clear D. Trimming shortened V by 4 bases and J by 3 bases, and 9 bases separated the two germline ends. The CDR3 spans 13 residues. Germline V gene lookup returns CDR1 SGHTA and CDR2 FQGTGA. The CDR3 loop is CASSSQVDTEAFF. The CDR3 coding sequence is TGTGCCAGCAGCTCCCAGGTAGACACTGAAGCTTTCTTT.

CDR3 sequence reads: CASSVEGGYYGYTF. CDR3 nucleotides: TGTGCCAGCAGTGTTGAGGGCGGCTACTATGGCTACACCTTC. This chain uses TRBV27 with TRBJ1-2, with unresolved D. Trimming pared 5 bases from V and 3 bases from J, leaving 13 bases between. CDR1 MNHEY and CDR2 SMNVEV come from the germline V gene (reference sequence). The CDR3 length is 14 residues.

V is TRBV5-1 and J is TRBJ1-2, with D possibly being TRBD1 (6 bases). This CDR3 spans 14 amino acids. Germline-derived CDR1 and CDR2 are SGHRS and YFSETQ. V lost 4 bases and J lost 2, with 12 bases in between. The CDR3 sequence: CASSATGQNYGYTF. For the CDR3, the DNA is TGCGCCAGCAGCGCAACGGGACAAAACTATGGCTACACCTTC.